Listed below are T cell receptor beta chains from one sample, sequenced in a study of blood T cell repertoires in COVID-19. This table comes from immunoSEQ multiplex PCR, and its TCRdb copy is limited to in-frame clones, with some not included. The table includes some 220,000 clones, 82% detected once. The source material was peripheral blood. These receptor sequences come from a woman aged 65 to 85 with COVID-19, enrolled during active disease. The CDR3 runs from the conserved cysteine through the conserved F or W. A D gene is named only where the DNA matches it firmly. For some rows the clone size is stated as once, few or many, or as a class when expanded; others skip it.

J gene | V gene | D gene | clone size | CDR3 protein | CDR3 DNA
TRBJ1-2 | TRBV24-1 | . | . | CATSDPGLINYGYTF | TGTGCCACCAGTGATCCGGGATTAATTAACTATGGCTACACCTTC
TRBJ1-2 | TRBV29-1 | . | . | CSAGNSAGYGYTF | TGCAGCGCTGGGAATTCCGCAGGGTATGGCTACACCTTC
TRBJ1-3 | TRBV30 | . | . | CAWSGLIGSGNTIYF | TGTGCCTGGAGTGGCCTCATCGGCTCTGGAAACACCATATATTTT
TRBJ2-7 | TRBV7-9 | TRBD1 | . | CASSSDAPGQGYYEQYF | TGTGCCAGCAGCTCCGACGCTCCGGGACAGGGGTACTACGAGCAGTACTTC
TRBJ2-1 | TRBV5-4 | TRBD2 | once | CASSPTSARGDEQFF | TGTGCCAGCAGCCCGACTAGCGCGCGAGGCGATGAGCAGTTCTTC
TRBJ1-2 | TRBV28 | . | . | CASSSIDTYGYTF | TGTGCCAGCAGTTCGATTGACACTTATGGCTACACCTTC
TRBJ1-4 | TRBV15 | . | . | CATSRRGAPATNEKLFF | TGTGCCACCAGCAGACGGGGGGCACCCGCAACTAATGAAAAACTGTTTTTT
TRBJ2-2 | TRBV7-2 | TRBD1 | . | CASSLGRGQGGTGELFF | TGTGCCAGCAGCTTAGGGCGTGGACAGGGTGGGACCGGGGAGCTGTTTTTT
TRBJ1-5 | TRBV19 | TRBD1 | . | CASSMDRGAPQHF | TGTGCCAGTAGCATGGACAGGGGAGCGCCCCAGCATTTT
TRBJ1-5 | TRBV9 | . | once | CASSPGGNQPQHF | TGTGCCAGCAGCCCCGGGGGCAATCAGCCCCAGCATTTT
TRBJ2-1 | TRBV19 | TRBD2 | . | CASSPTTSGIYNEQFF | TGTGCCAGTAGTCCTACGACTAGCGGGATCTACAATGAGCAGTTCTTC
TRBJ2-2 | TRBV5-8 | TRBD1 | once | CASSRDRGKAGELFF | TGTGCCAGCAGCCGGGACAGGGGAAAAGCCGGGGAGCTGTTTTTT
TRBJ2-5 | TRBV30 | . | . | CAWSPRGTRRETQYF | TGTGCCTGGAGTCCGCGCGGGACTCGTCGGGAGACCCAGTACTTC
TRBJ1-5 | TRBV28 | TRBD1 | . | CASSLGQGGQPQHF | TGTGCCAGCAGTCTGGGACAGGGTGGTCAGCCCCAGCATTTT
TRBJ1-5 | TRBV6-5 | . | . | CASSNGEQPQHF | TGTGCCAGCAGCAATGGGGAGCAGCCCCAGCATTTT
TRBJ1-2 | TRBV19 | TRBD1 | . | CASSELGQGNYGYTF | TGTGCCAGTAGCGAGCTCGGACAGGGGAACTATGGCTACACCTTC
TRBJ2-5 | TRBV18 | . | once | CASSTTLAETQYF | TGTGCCAGCTCTACAACCCTAGCAGAGACCCAGTACTTC
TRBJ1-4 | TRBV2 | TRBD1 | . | CASSDAGQGDEKLFF | TGTGCCAGCAGTGATGCGGGACAGGGGGATGAAAAACTGTTTTTT
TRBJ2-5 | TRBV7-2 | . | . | CASSLASDGSETQYF | TGTGCCAGCAGCTTAGCTAGCGACGGGAGTGAGACCCAGTACTTC
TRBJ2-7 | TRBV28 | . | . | CASSLPGLLSYEQYF | TGTGCCAGCAGTTTGCCGGGACTTCTCTCCTACGAGCAGTACTTC
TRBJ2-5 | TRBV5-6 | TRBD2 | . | CASSFTTGGYQETQYF | TGTGCCAGCAGCTTTACCACGGGAGGCTACCAAGAGACCCAGTACTTC
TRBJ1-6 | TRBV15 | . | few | CATSSGTKSSYNSPLHF | TGTGCCACCAGCTCCGGGACAAAGAGCTCCTATAATTCACCCCTCCACTTT
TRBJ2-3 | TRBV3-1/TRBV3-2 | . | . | CASTIRGTDTQYF | TGTGCCAGCACAATACGGGGCACAGATACGCAGTATTTT
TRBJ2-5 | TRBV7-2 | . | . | CASSLSGGETQYF | TGTGCCAGCAGCTTATCAGGTGGAGAGACCCAGTACTTC
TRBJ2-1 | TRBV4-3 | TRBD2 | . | CASSQDIFVPSGSIPEQFF | TGCGCCAGCAGCCAAGATATCTTCGTCCCTAGCGGGAGTATACCAGAGCAGTTCTTC
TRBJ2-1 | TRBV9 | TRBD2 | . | CASSWGGSSYNEQFF | TGTGCCAGCAGCTGGGGCGGGAGCTCCTACAATGAGCAGTTCTTC
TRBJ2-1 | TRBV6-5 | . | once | CAGSLAGPYNEQFF | TGTGCCGGTTCACTAGCCGGCCCCTACAATGAGCAGTTCTTC
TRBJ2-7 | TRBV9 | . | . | CASSVEGVYEQYF | TGTGCCAGCAGCGTAGAAGGGGTCTACGAGCAGTACTTC
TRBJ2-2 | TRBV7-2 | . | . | CASSLVQGPSSGELFF | TGTGCCAGCAGCTTAGTCCAGGGTCCCTCCTCCGGGGAGCTGTTTTTT
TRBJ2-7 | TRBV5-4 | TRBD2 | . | CASSLFLTSGDEQYF | TGTGCCAGCAGCTTGTTTTTGACTAGCGGGGACGAGCAGTACTTC
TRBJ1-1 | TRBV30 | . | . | CAWSGSGVTEAFF | TGTGCCTGGAGTGGGAGCGGAGTCACTGAAGCTTTCTTT
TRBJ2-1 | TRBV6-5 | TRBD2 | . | CASRPGLAPNEQFF | TGTGCCAGCAGACCGGGACTAGCCCCCAATGAGCAGTTCTTC
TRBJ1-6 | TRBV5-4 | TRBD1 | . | CASSFRDRVSPLHF | TGTGCCAGCAGCTTTCGGGACAGGGTTTCACCCCTCCACTTT
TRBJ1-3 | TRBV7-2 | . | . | CASSLAGGQYF | TGTGCCAGCAGCTTAGCAGGGGGTCAATATTTT
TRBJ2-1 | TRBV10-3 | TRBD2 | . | CAISEAGLAGANEQFF | TGTGCCATCAGTGAGGCGGGACTAGCGGGAGCGAATGAGCAGTTCTTC
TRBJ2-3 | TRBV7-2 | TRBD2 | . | CASSGLAGRRQYF | TGTGCCAGCAGCGGACTAGCGGGACGGAGGCAGTATTTT
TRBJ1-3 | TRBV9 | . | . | CASSGGLASSGNTIYF | TGTGCCAGCAGCGGGGGCCTGGCTAGCTCTGGAAACACCATATATTTT
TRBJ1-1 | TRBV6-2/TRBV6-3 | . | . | CASSYDALHEAFF | TGTGCCAGCAGCTATGATGCCTTACATGAAGCTTTCTTT
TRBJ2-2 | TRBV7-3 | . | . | CASSSGVGELFF | TGTGCCAGCAGCTCAGGGGTCGGGGAGCTGTTTTTT
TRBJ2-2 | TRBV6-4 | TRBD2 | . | CASRIGAGGANTGELFF | TGTGCCAGCCGGATCGGAGCGGGGGGCGCGAACACCGGGGAGCTGTTTTTT
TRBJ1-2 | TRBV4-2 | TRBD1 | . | CASSPSLGGQGLGYTF | TGTGCCAGCAGCCCGTCCCTGGGAGGACAGGGGTTAGGCTACACCTTC
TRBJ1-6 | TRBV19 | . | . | CASSTDGVRSPLHF | TGTGCCAGTAGTACCGACGGGGTTAGATCACCCCTCCACTTT
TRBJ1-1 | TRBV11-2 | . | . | CASSLDQGTTEAFF | TGTGCCAGCAGCTTAGATCAGGGGACCACTGAAGCTTTCTTT
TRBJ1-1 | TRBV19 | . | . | CASRGSPVEAFF | TGTGCCAGTAGGGGCAGCCCGGTTGAAGCTTTCTTT
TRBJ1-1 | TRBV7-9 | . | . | CASSFLAENTEAFF | TGTGCCAGCAGCTTCCTGGCGGAAAACACTGAAGCTTTCTTT
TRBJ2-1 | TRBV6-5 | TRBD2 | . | CASSWTSGLEYNEQFF | TGTGCCAGCAGTTGGACTAGCGGCTTAGAGTACAATGAGCAGTTCTTC
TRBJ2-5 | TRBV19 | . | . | CATMDYLGGKETQYF | TGTGCCACGATGGACTATCTCGGGGGTAAGGAGACCCAGTACTTC
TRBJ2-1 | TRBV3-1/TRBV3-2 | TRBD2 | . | CASSQASGRIDEQFF | TGTGCCAGCAGCCAGGCTAGCGGGAGAATCGATGAGCAGTTCTTC
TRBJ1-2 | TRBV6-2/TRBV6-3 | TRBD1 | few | CASSYLTGTGYGYTF | TGTGCCAGCAGTTACTTAACCGGGACAGGCTATGGCTACACCTTC
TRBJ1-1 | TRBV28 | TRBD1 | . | CASSSAGTANTEAFF | TGTGCCAGCAGTTCCGCCGGGACAGCGAACACTGAAGCTTTCTTT
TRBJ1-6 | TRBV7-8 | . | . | CASSFQGSNYNSPLHF | TGTGCCAGCAGCTTCCAGGGGAGTAATTATAATTCACCCCTCCACTTT
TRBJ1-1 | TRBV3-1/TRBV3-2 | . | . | CASSQDGGIGEHTEAFF | TGTGCCAGCAGCCAAGATGGGGGGATCGGGGAGCACACTGAAGCTTTCTTT
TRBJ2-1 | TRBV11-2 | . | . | CASSFGGLEQFF | TGTGCCAGCAGCTTTGGAGGGTTAGAGCAGTTCTTC
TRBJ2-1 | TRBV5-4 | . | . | CASSLGGNGPYNEQFF | TGTGCCAGCAGCTTGGGAGGGAATGGACCCTACAATGAGCAGTTCTTC